The 13 T cell receptor beta chains below all came from one sample that was sequenced in a study of blood T cell repertoires in COVID-19. The table came from immunoSEQ multiplex PCR; TCRdb's copy has only in-frame clones and leaves some out. This table holds roughly 280,000 clones, around 89% found once. The sequenced sample consisted of PBMCs or T cells enriched from blood (not recorded which). The origin of the receptors is a young woman who had recovered from COVID-19.

Of note for this clone: At one end the junction does not follow the germline gene, possibly because of a read error. V is TRBV5-1 and J is TRBJ1-2, with 10 positions matching TRBD1. The CDR3 is made up of 17 amino acids. Germline V gene data show CDR1 as SGHRS and CDR2 as YFSETQ. The CDR3 loop is CASSLGDRGDPNYGYTF. DNA for the CDR3: TGCGCCAGCAGCTTGGGGGACAGGGGCGACCCTAATTATGGCTACACCTTC.

This clone was detected only once. The CDR3, as DNA: TGTGCCAGCAGCTCGCGGGACCGGGCGGGGGCGGGCATTCAGTACTTC. Amino acid sequence: CASSSRDRAGAGIQYF. The V call is TRBV7-2, the J call TRBJ2-4; a weak D match, TRBD2 (7 bases). This CDR3 has 16 amino acids. Germline CDR1 reads SGHTA; CDR2 reads FQGNSA. V lost 4 bases to trimming and J lost 9 bases, with 22 bases between them.

The chain is built from TRBV10-1 and TRBJ1-1; TRBD1 matches 7 bases. Trimming took 1 base from V and 5 from J; bases not matched to a gene: 4. CDR1 is WNHNN and CDR2 is SYGVQD in the germline V gene (reference sequence). The CDR3 covers 14 residues. The CDR3 sequence is CASSEWTGGTEAFF. For the CDR3, the DNA is TGCGCCAGCAGTGAGTGGACAGGTGGGACTGAAGCTTTCTTT.

The chain couples TRBV3-1 (or the pseudogene TRBV3-2) to TRBJ1-4; 7 positions match TRBD1. V lost 6 bases and J lost 7; bases outside the gene matches: 11. The CDR3 is 15 amino acids. CDR1 is LGHDT, CDR2 YNNKEL, per germline (reference sequence). The CDR3 DNA is TGTGCCAGCAGTGATAGACAGGGAGGAACTGAAAAACTGTTTTTT. Translating it yields CASSDRQGGTEKLFF.

The chain joins TRBV5-1 to TRBJ1-1, with 8 bases identical to TRBD1. The CDR3 loop spans 14 amino acids. Germline V gene lookup returns CDR1 SGHRS and CDR2 YFSETQ. V shed 9 bases, J shed 1 base, and the junction held 8 bases outside the gene matches. The CDR3 protein is CATARGTGNTEAFF. The CDR3 DNA sequence: TGCGCCACCGCGAGGGGGACAGGGAACACTGAAGCTTTCTTT.

The V and J genes are TRBV6-1 and TRBJ2-7; no definite D call. Germline CDR1 and CDR2: MNHNS and SASEGT. The length of the CDR3 is 13 residues. With 0 bases removed from V and 2 bases from J, the gap between germline ends came to 5 bases. CDR3 bases: TGTGCCAGCAGTGAAGCAACAACCTACGAGCAGTACTTC. Translated: CASSEATTYEQYF.

This clone has a single count. The V call is TRBV5-6, the J call TRBJ1-6; D gene uncertain. The CDR3 spans 14 residues. Germline values: CDR1 SGHDT, CDR2 YYEEEE. Deletions cut 0 bases from V and 8 bases from J, with 9 bases between. This CDR3 is CASSLGHHHSPLHF. The CDR3 nucleotides are TGTGCCAGCAGCTTGGGGCACCATCATTCACCCCTCCACTTT.

The rearrangement links TRBV5-5 to TRBJ2-1, with TRBD1 matching over 11 bases. The CDR3 length is 14 residues. The V and J ends lost 3 bases and 6 bases, in that order; junction bases with no gene match: 2. Germline V lookup: CDR1 SGHKS, CDR2 YYEKEE (reference sequence). The DNA of the CDR3 is TGTGCCAGCAGCTGGGGGACAGGGGGCAATGAGCAGTTCTTC. It translates to CASSWGTGGNEQFF.

The chain couples TRBV5-1 to TRBJ2-7, with 9 bases that match TRBD1. Germline V CDR1 and CDR2: SGHRS, YFSETQ. V trimming: 1 base; J trimming: 13 bases; junction bases outside the gene matches: 6. The CDR3 has 12 residues. CDR3 sequence: CASSLLGQGEYF. The CDR3 DNA reads TGCGCCAGCAGCTTGTTGGGACAGGGTGAATACTTC.

The V call is TRBV3-1 (or the pseudogene TRBV3-2), the J call TRBJ2-5, with D perhaps matching TRBD1 (5 bases). With 1 base removed from V and 5 bases from J, the gap between germline ends came to 17 bases. CDR1 is LGHDT and CDR2 is YNNKEL in the germline V gene (reference sequence). CDR3 length equals 16 residues. The DNA for the CDR3 is TGTGCCAGCAGCCAAGCGGCGGCGACAGTTGCTGAGACCCAGTACTTC. Its protein product is CASSQAAATVAETQYF.

J is TRBJ2-3 and V is TRBV6-5; D is unclear. Germline V CDR1 and CDR2: MNHEY, SVGAGI. Trimming cost V 8 bases and J 1 base, with 10 bases left between them. The CDR3 spans 13 residues. CDR3 loop: CASRVSGTDTQYF. CDR3 nucleotide sequence: TGTGCCAGCCGGGTTTCGGGCACAGATACGCAGTATTTT.

The chain combines TRBV6-5 with TRBJ2-2, with D hard to call. The CDR3 has 16 amino acids. Germline CDR1 MNHEY, CDR2 SVGAGI. V was trimmed by 0 bases and J by 1 base, leaving 9 bases between them. The CDR3 spells CASSYSISRNTGELFF. The CDR3, as DNA: TGTGCCAGCAGTTACTCGATTTCTAGGAACACCGGGGAGCTGTTTTTT.

This clone was detected a few times. V usage is TRBV5-8 and J usage is TRBJ1-6; no definite D call. CDR1 is SGHTS, CDR2 YDEGEE, per germline. The V end was cut by 9 bases, the J end by 6 bases, with 13 bases between. This CDR3 is 13 amino acids long. CDR3 residues: CATGRILNSPLHF. The CDR3 nucleotides read TGTGCCACCGGGAGGATACTTAATTCACCCCTCCACTTT.